The clone carrying this T cell receptor beta chain has a handful of counts. Researchers used genomic DNA as the template to profile TCR beta VDJ and CDR3. TCRdb recomputed calls from the reads with MiXCR, one row per CDR3 protein. The sample consists of over 150,000 distinct CDR3 sequences, approximately 44% of them appearing once. This record belongs to a study of CD8+CD57+ T cells in acquired aplastic anemia. This CDR3 is built from 12 residues. V shed 7 bases and J shed 6 bases, with 13 bases lying between them. Germline V CDR1 and CDR2: SQVTM, ANQGSEA. The TCR originated in a human donor in good health. Specimen: sorted CD4+, CD8+, or CD8+CD57+ T cells (not recorded which) from PBMCs. This chain uses TRBV29-1 with TRBJ2-1; D not resolved. CDR3 sequence: CSATVGVNEQFF. DNA for the CDR3: TGCAGCGCGACCGTCGGTGTCAATGAGCAGTTCTTC.